A selection of T cell receptor beta chains follows, all from one sample in a study of blood T cells in healthy people across ages. One entry per CDR3 protein, called by TCRdb with MiXCR from the 5' RACE reads. The table lists 1.5 million to 2 million distinct CDR3 sequences, approximately 39% of them singletons. Sequenced material: blood. The receptors come from a human donor in good health. CDR3s include the opening cysteine and the closing phenylalanine or tryptophan. The D gene is left open where the match is weak. Size is stated for part of the rows, as once, few or many counts, or as a class when the clone is expanded.

V gene	clone size	J gene	D gene	CDR3 protein	CDR3 DNA
TRBV20-1	few	TRBJ2-7	NA	CSARMDSGEQYF	TGCAGTGCTAGAATGGACAGCGGCGAGCAGTACTTC
TRBV28	NA	TRBJ1-1	NA	CASSLPLQRGGSTEAFF	TGTGCCAGCAGTTTACCACTACAAAGGGGGGGGTCCACTGAAGCTTTCTTT
TRBV12-3/TRBV12-4	NA	TRBJ2-3	NA	CASTAVGGQNADTQYF	TGTGCCAGCACCGCCGTTGGAGGACAGAACGCAGATACGCAGTATTTT
TRBV7-3	NA	TRBJ2-5	TRBD1	CASSLTPGQGIGETQYF	TGTGCCAGCAGCTTAACCCCTGGACAGGGAATAGGGGAGACCCAGTACTTC
TRBV12-3/TRBV12-4	few	TRBJ2-7	NA	CASSFRGLGEQYF	TGTGCCAGCAGTTTCAGGGGACTTGGCGAGCAGTACTTC
TRBV6-2/TRBV6-3	NA	TRBJ2-7	NA	CASTSRPGEVLYEQYF	TGTGCCAGCACCTCTCGACCAGGGGAAGTGTTGTACGAGCAGTACTTC
TRBV20-1	NA	TRBJ2-1	NA	CSASVRGYNEQFF	TGCAGTGCTAGTGTGCGCGGCTACAATGAGCAGTTCTTC
TRBV6-5	NA	TRBJ1-1	NA	CASSRGRALVGTEAFF	TGTGCCAGCTCGAGGGGGAGGGCCTTGGTCGGCACTGAAGCTTTCTTT
TRBV2	NA	TRBJ1-3	TRBD1	CATSKDRAGSTIYF	TGTGCCACCTCTAAAGACAGGGCTGGAAGCACCATATATTTT
TRBV5-1	few	TRBJ2-2	NA	CASSMVPQGDTGELFF	TGCGCCAGCAGTATGGTCCCCCAGGGCGACACCGGGGAGCTGTTTTTT
TRBV4-3	NA	TRBJ2-3	TRBD2	CASSQERGVFSDTQYF	TGCGCCAGCAGCCAAGAGCGGGGGGTTTTTTCAGATACGCAGTATTTT
TRBV9	NA	TRBJ2-1	TRBD2	CASSSSGASSSYNEQFF	TGTGCCAGCAGTTCTAGCGGGGCGTCAAGCTCCTACAATGAGCAGTTCTTC
TRBV7-2	NA	TRBJ2-7	NA	CASSLAWLDEQYF	TGTGCCAGCAGCTTAGCTTGGCTTGACGAGCAGTACTTC
TRBV20-1	NA	TRBJ1-2	NA	CSARAPGRANYGYTF	TGCAGTGCTAGGGCCCCCGGACGGGCAAACTATGGCTACACCTTC
TRBV7-2	NA	TRBJ2-5	NA	CASSFTGAGEAQYF	TGTGCCAGCAGCTTCACGGGGGCGGGAGAGGCCCAGTACTTC
TRBV19	NA	TRBJ1-2	NA	CASSIGPTNYGYTF	TGTGCCAGTAGTATTGGACCGACAAACTATGGCTACACCTTC
TRBV3-1	NA	TRBJ2-1	NA	CASSKIRGNEQFF	TGTGCCAGCTCTAAGATTAGGGGGAATGAGCAGTTCTTC
TRBV20-1	NA	TRBJ1-4	NA	CSARRSGEVSGKLFF	TGCAGTGCTAGACGGTCCGGGGAAGTATCTGGAAAACTGTTTTTT
TRBV10-2	few	TRBJ2-7	NA	CASRRRNSTYEQYF	TGCGCCAGCAGAAGAAGAAATTCTACCTACGAGCAGTACTTC
TRBV9	NA	TRBJ2-3	TRBD1	CASSIRGLSTDTQYF	TGTGCCAGCAGCATCAGGGGGCTTAGCACAGATACGCAGTATTTT
TRBV6-2/TRBV6-3	NA	TRBJ2-3	TRBD1	CASSYHRDRGEDTQYF	TGTGCCAGCAGTTACCACCGGGACAGGGGCGAAGATACGCAGTATTTT
TRBV29-1	NA	TRBJ1-2	NA	CSVDFTGGYGYTF	TGCAGCGTTGACTTTACAGGCGGCTATGGCTACACCTTC
TRBV10-3	few	TRBJ1-2	TRBD1	CAISEGQGEGGYTF	TGTGCCATCAGTGAGGGACAGGGGGAAGGTGGCTACACCTTC
TRBV12-3/TRBV12-4	NA	TRBJ1-1	NA	CASSWGPDTEAFF	TGTGCCAGCAGTTGGGGACCTGACACTGAAGCTTTCTTT
TRBV6-5	few	TRBJ2-1	NA	CASSYSILGEQFF	TGTGCCAGCAGTTACTCCATTTTGGGGGAGCAGTTCTTC
TRBV6-4	NA	TRBJ1-5	NA	CASKSGSHAADQPQHF	TGTGCCAGCAAGTCAGGGTCCCATGCTGCAGATCAGCCCCAGCATTTT
TRBV4-2	NA	TRBJ1-2	NA	CASSQGLLIGYTF	TGTGCCAGCAGCCAAGGGCTACTTATTGGCTACACCTTC
TRBV20-1	few	TRBJ1-2	NA	CSARDRVDYGYTF	TGCAGTGCTAGAGATAGGGTTGACTATGGCTACACCTTC
TRBV20-1	few	TRBJ2-3	TRBD2	CSASRLAGGLYTQYF	TGCAGTGCTAGTCGACTAGCGGGGGGACTATATACGCAGTATTTT
TRBV9	NA	TRBJ2-7	TRBD2	CASSPRGSGVPYNEQYF	TGTGCCAGCAGCCCCCGGGGTAGCGGGGTCCCCTACAATGAGCAGTACTTC
TRBV2	NA	TRBJ1-2	NA	CASSELQGPYGYTF	TGTGCCAGCAGTGAGCTCCAGGGGCCCTATGGCTACACCTTC
TRBV6-1	NA	TRBJ1-5	NA	CASRPQGGAQHF	TGTGCCAGCAGGCCCCAGGGAGGGGCCCAGCATTTT
TRBV24-1	NA	TRBJ2-7	TRBD1	CATSETGGRNEQYF	TGTGCCACCAGTGAGACAGGGGGAAGGAACGAGCAGTACTTC
TRBV5-1	NA	TRBJ1-2	TRBD1	CASIRGSMGQGVAGYTF	TGCGCCAGCATTCGGGGATCTATGGGACAGGGAGTTGCTGGCTACACCTTC
TRBV4-1	NA	TRBJ2-1	NA	CASAPTSYNEQFF	TGCGCCAGCGCCCCCACCTCCTACAATGAGCAGTTCTTC
TRBV6-5	NA	TRBJ1-2	NA	CASSYSRGVAPGYTF	TGTGCCAGCAGTTACTCACGAGGGGTGGCCCCTGGCTACACCTTC